These 16 T cell receptor beta chains were sequenced from one sample in a study of T-cell memory formation after mild COVID-19. A single record per CDR3 protein comes from TCRdb applying MiXCR to the 5' RACE reads. The sample shows about 350,000 distinct CDR3 sequences, around 15% of them seen only once. Sequencing used PBMCs or a T cell subset sorted from them (not recorded which). The receptors derive from a man aged 18-30 years who had mild COVID-19 (a few samples of this study predate the infection). Cell type and time point are not known.

The rearrangement uses TRBV7-9 and TRBJ2-7; D uncertain. The V and J ends lost 1 base and 4 bases respectively, with 11 bases between them. The CDR3 extends over 14 amino acids. Germline loops: CDR1 SEHNR, CDR2 FQNEAQ (reference sequence). The CDR3 DNA follows: TGTGCCAGCAGCTTAGGTTCCGACTCATACGAGCAGTACGTC. As protein: CASSLGSDSYEQYV.

The chain links TRBV29-1 to TRBJ1-2; 8 nucleotides align to TRBD1. With 1 base clipped from V and 8 bases from J, the junction kept 18 bases outside the gene matches. Germline V CDR1 and CDR2: SQVTM, ANQGSEA. This CDR3 region has 17 residues. This CDR3 reads CSVEARISGTGSGGYTF. The CDR3 nucleotides are TGCAGCGTTGAAGCCCGTATATCCGGGACAGGTTCTGGAGGCTACACCTTC.

This clonotype has only a few counts. The chain carries TRBV7-7 and TRBJ2-7; no definite D call. Germline CDR1 is SSHAT and CDR2 is FNYEAQ (reference sequence). This CDR3 is built from 14 residues. The CDR3 sequence is CASISQRVVYEQYV. The CDR3 nucleotides read TGTGCTAGCATCAGCCAACGGGTCGTCTACGAGCAGTACGTC.

The chain recombines TRBV6-5 with TRBJ1-1; no firm D call. V dropped 0 bases and J dropped 4 bases, with 12 bases sitting between them. Germline V gives CDR1 MNHEY, CDR2 SVGAGI. This CDR3 comprises 15 residues. This CDR3 reads CASSYSTPRGTEAFF. The CDR3 bases are TGTGCCAGCAGTTACTCGACACCCCGGGGCACTGAAGCTTTCTTT.

The rearrangement uses TRBV2 and TRBJ1-2, with a possible D match to TRBD1 (6 bases). This CDR3 is built from 12 residues. V lost 6 bases and J lost 8, with 13 bases in between. The germline gives CDR1 SNHLY, CDR2 FYNNEI. The CDR3 here is CASSKTGIGYTF. As DNA, the CDR3 is TGTGCCAGCAGCAAAACAGGGATCGGCTACACCTTC.

The chain employs TRBV7-9 and TRBJ1-2; D ambiguous. Germline V gene data show CDR1 as SEHNR and CDR2 as FQNEAQ (reference sequence). This CDR3 region has 14 residues. With 1 base removed from V and 1 base from J, the gap between germline ends came to 7 bases. This CDR3 reads CASSLDSHNYGYTF. Here the CDR3 DNA reads TGTGCCAGCAGCTTAGACAGCCATAACTATGGCTACACCTTC.

The sample holds many counts of this clonotype. V is TRBV3-1 and J is TRBJ2-3; D remains unclear. The V end lost 0 bases, the J end lost 0 bases, and 10 bases lay between the germline ends. This CDR3 region has 16 residues. The germline V gene has CDR1 LGHDT and CDR2 YNNKEL (reference sequence). The CDR3 sequence is CASSQEGRSSTDTQYF. The CDR3 DNA reads as TGTGCCAGCAGCCAAGAAGGGCGGAGTAGCACAGATACGCAGTATTTT.

This clonotype was picked up a small number of times. V and J are TRBV7-9 and TRBJ1-2; D is unclear. The CDR3 is 11 amino acids. From germline, CDR1 is SEHNR and CDR2 FQNEAQ (reference sequence). The V end was cut by 5 bases, the J end by 5 bases, with 6 bases between. The CDR3: CASSDQYGYTF. The CDR3 DNA is TGTGCCAGCAGCGATCAATATGGCTACACCTTC.

J is TRBJ2-5 and V is TRBV11-2, with D possibly matching TRBD1 (6 bases). This CDR3 is 15 amino acids long. V lost 1 base and J lost 3, with 12 bases in between. The germline V gene has CDR1 SGHAT and CDR2 FQNNGV. CDR3 in amino acids: CASSLAWTAKETQYF. For the CDR3, the DNA is TGTGCCAGCAGCTTAGCTTGGACAGCGAAAGAGACCCAGTACTTC.

The sample holds many counts of this clonotype. The V gene is TRBV7-2, the J gene TRBJ2-2, with D tentatively TRBD1 (6 bases). In germline, CDR1 is SGHTA, CDR2 FQGNSA. The CDR3 is 17 residues long. Deletions cut 5 bases from V and 0 bases from J, with 16 bases between. The chain's CDR3 is CASSAQPGQTNTGELFF. In DNA form, the CDR3 reads TGTGCCAGCAGCGCACAGCCGGGACAAACGAACACCGGGGAGCTGTTTTTT.

This chain uses TRBV4-3 with TRBJ2-7, with 7 bases that match TRBD1. The V and J ends lost 4 bases and 1 base, in that order; junction bases with no gene match: 7. Germline lookup yields CDR1 LGHNA and CDR2 YSLEER. The CDR3 is made up of 15 amino acids. DNA for the CDR3: TGCGCCAGCAGCCTACGGACAGGAGTATCCTACGAGCAGTACTTC. Protein sequence: CASSLRTGVSYEQYF.

This clonotype was picked up a small number of times. The genes are TRBV4-3 and TRBJ2-3, with TRBD2 matching over 8 bases. The germline gives CDR1 LGHNA, CDR2 YSLEER. The CDR3 spans 18 residues. V lost 3 bases to trimming and J lost 4 bases; unmatched junction nucleotides: 15. The CDR3 protein is CASSQTKDPGLEADTQYF. CDR3 sequence (DNA): TGCGCCAGCAGCCAGACGAAGGACCCGGGACTAGAGGCAGATACGCAGTATTTT.

The chain employs TRBV20-1 and TRBJ2-7; 8 nucleotides line up with TRBD1. This CDR3 comprises 14 residues. Per germline, CDR1 DFQATT and CDR2 SNEGSKA (reference sequence). J was trimmed by 6 bases and V by 0 bases; bases with no gene match: 7. The CDR3 is CSARDTTGAGEQYF. CDR3 DNA sequence: TGCAGTGCTAGAGATACGACAGGGGCGGGCGAGCAGTACTTC.

The rearrangement uses TRBV7-9 and TRBJ2-1; D is unclear. The V end was cut by 6 bases, the J end by 6 bases, with 15 bases between. CDR3 length: 14 residues. Per germline, CDR1 SEHNR and CDR2 FQNEAQ (reference sequence). CDR3 protein: CASRHSRSGNEQFF. CDR3 DNA: TGTGCCAGCAGACATAGTCGGTCCGGCAATGAGCAGTTCTTC.

This chain links TRBV20-1 with TRBJ2-5; no clear D gene. Trimming stripped 3 bases from V and 5 bases from J, with 10 bases between. CDR1 and CDR2 (germline): DFQATT, SNEGSKA (reference sequence). This CDR3 comprises 12 residues. This CDR3 is CSASFLGETQYF. In DNA, the CDR3 is TGCAGTGCTAGTTTTCTTGGTGAGACCCAGTACTTC.

This clonotype was recorded a few times. The chain employs TRBV20-1 and TRBJ2-7, with D perhaps TRBD1 (6 bases). CDR1 DFQATT and CDR2 SNEGSKA come from the germline V gene (reference sequence). Trimming cost V 4 bases and J 0 bases, with 10 bases left between them. CDR3 length: 13 amino acids. CDR3 nucleotides: TGCAGTGCTAACCGGGACAACTCCTACGAGCAGTACTTC. Its protein is CSANRDNSYEQYF.